This T cell receptor (beta chain) was captured by sequencing in a study of blood T cell repertoires in COVID-19. Study-level background: Samples came from the United States, Italy and Spain, spanning acute and convalescent COVID-19.

V was clipped by 3 bases and J by 9 bases, with 12 bases between them. This CDR3 is built from 14 residues. Germline V lookup: CDR1 LGHNA, CDR2 YSLEER. The assay was immunoSEQ multiplex PCR, and TCRdb's table has in-frame clones only and misses some. Of 75,000 to 95,000 clones listed, roughly nine tenths are singletons. J is TRBJ1-6 and V is TRBV4-3; the D is unclear. Sequences were obtained from peripheral blood. This TCR was sampled from a man between 60 and 70 years old with acute or convalescent COVID-19. The CDR3 spells CASSQSGGISPLHF. CDR3 DNA sequence: TGCGCCAGCAGCCAGAGCGGAGGTATTTCACCCCTCCACTTT.